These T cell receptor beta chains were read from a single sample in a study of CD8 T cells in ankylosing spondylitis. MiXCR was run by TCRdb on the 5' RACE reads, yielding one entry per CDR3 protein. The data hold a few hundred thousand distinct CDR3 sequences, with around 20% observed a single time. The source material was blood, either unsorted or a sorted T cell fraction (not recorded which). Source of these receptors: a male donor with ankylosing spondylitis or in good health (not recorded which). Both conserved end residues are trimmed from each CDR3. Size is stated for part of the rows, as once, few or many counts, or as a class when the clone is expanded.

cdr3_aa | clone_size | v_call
ASSLALLDTQY | few | TRBV27
ASSPSSGPPLH | . | TRBV2
ASSQASPGAFTDTQY | . | TRBV14
SAKGSGSQY | . | TRBV20-1
ASRRTAEAF | many | TRBV12-3/TRBV12-4
ASSLIPQEETQY | . | TRBV12-3/TRBV12-4
ASRDPVGPNTGELF | few | TRBV2
ASSRGQPSSGANVLT | few | TRBV5-1
ASSSSTQANYGYT | . | TRBV7-8
ASSLAGYSTEQF | . | TRBV12-3/TRBV12-4
AIRLTGDYGYT | few | TRBV10-3
ASSLLRAGELF | few | TRBV6-6
ASSPGGTAKSTGELF | . | TRBV18
ATSRVQGRQPQH | few | TRBV15
ASSQDVGPENTGELF | few | TRBV4-2
ASSLGGLAGQETQY | . | TRBV5-1